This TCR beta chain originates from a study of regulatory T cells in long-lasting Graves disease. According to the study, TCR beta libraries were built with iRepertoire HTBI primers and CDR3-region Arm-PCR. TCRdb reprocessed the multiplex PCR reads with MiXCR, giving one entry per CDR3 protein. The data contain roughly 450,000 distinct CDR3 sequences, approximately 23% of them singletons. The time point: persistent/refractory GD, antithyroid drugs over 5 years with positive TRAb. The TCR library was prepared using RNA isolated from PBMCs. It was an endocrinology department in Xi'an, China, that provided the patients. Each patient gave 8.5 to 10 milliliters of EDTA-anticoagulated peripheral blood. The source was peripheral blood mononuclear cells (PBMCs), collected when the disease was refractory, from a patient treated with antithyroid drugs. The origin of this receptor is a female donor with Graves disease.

The CDR3 here is CASSPTQGNQPQHF. CDR3 sequence (DNA): TGTGCCAGCAGCCCGACACAGGGAAATCAGCCCCAGCATTTT. This sequence joins TRBV6-1 and TRBJ1-5; tentatively, D is TRBD1 (6 bases). The CDR3 is 14 residues long. V lost 6 bases to trimming and J lost 4 bases, with 13 bases between them. Germline loops: CDR1 MNHNS, CDR2 SASEGT.